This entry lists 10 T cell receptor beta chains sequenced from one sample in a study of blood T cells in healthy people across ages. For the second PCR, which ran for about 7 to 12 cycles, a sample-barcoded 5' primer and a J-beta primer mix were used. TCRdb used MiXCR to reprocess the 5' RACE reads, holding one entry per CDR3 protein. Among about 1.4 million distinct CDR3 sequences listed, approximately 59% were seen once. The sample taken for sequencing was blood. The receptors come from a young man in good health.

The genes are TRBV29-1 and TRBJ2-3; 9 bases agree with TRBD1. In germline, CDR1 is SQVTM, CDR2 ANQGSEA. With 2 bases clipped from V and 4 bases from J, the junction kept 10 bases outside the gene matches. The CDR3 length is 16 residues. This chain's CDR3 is CSVEIWNRGRPDTQYF. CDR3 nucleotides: TGCAGCGTTGAAATTTGGAACAGGGGGCGCCCAGATACGCAGTATTTT.

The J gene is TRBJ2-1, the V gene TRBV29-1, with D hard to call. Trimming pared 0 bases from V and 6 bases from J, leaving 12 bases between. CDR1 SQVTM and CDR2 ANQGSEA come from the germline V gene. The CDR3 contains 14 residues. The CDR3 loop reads CSVEDLSQANEQFF. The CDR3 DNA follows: TGCAGCGTTGAAGATCTTTCCCAAGCCAATGAGCAGTTCTTC.

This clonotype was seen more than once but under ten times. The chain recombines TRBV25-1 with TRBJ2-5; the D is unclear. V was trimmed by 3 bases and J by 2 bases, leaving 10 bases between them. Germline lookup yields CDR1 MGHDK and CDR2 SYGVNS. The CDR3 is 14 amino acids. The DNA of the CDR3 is TGTGCCAGCAGTGATTTTGGGGTTCAAGAGACCCAGTACTTC. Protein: CASSDFGVQETQYF.

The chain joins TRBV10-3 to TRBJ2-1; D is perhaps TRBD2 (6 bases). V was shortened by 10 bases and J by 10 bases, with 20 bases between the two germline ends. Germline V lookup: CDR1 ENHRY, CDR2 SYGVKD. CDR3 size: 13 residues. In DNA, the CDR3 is TGTGCCAGCGGCGGGACGCTATCCTACGAGCAGTTCTTC. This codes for CASGGTLSYEQFF.

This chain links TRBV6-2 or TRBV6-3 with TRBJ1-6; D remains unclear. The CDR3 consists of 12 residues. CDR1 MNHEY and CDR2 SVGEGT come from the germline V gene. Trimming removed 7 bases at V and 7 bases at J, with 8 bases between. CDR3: CASKRANSPLHF. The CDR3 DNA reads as TGTGCCAGCAAGCGGGCGAATTCACCCCTCCACTTT.

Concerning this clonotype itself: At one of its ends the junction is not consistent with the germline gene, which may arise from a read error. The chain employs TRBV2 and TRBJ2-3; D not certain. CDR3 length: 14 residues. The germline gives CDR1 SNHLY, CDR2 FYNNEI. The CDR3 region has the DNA TGTACCAGCCCCCCCGGCTCAAGTACAGATACGCAGTATTTT. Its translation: CTSPPGSSTDTQYF. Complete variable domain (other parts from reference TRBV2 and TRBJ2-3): EPEVTQTPSHQVTQMGQEVILRCVPISNHLYFYWYRQILGQKVEFLVSFYNNEISEKSEIFDDQFSVERPDGSNFTLKIRSTKLEDSAMYFCTSPPGSSTDTQYFGPGTRLTVL.

CDR3 in amino acids: CASSSRQGFTNEKLFF. CDR3 sequence (DNA): TGTGCCAGCAGCTCCAGACAGGGGTTCACTAATGAAAAACTGTTTTTT. The rearrangement joins TRBV7-2 to TRBJ1-4; 8 bases match TRBD1. This CDR3 comprises 16 residues. V shed 4 bases and J 2 bases; nucleotides not matched to a gene: 6. Germline assignment: CDR1 SGHTA and CDR2 FQGNSA.

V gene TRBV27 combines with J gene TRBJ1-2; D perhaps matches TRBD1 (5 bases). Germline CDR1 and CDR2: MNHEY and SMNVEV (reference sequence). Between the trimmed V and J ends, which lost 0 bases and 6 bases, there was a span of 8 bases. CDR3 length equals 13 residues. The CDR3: CASSLSGHHGYTF. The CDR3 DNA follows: TGTGCCAGCAGTTTATCGGGGCATCATGGCTACACCTTC.

This CDR3 is CASRAWPANTGELFF. DNA for the CDR3: TGTGCCAGCAGGGCCTGGCCGGCGAACACCGGGGAGCTGTTTTTT. The rearrangement links TRBV2 to TRBJ2-2; D is uncertain. Germline V gene data show CDR1 as SNHLY and CDR2 as FYNNEI. The length of the CDR3 is 15 residues. V lost 6 bases and J lost 0, with 11 bases in between.

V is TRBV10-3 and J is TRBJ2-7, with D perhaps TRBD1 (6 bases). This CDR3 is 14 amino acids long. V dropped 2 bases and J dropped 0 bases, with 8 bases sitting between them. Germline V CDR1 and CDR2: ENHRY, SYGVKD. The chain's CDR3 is CAISEPDSSYEQYF. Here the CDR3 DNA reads TGTGCCATCAGTGAGCCGGACAGCTCCTACGAGCAGTACTTC.